This is a list of T cell receptor beta chains from one sample in a study of T cell responses to AZD1222 COVID-19 vaccine. The protocol was immunoSEQ multiplex PCR, while the TCRdb copy is restricted to in-frame clones and leaves out a portion. Here the sample spans about 190,000 clones, 90% to 95% being singletons. Sequences were derived from peripheral blood, sampled on day 0 of AZD1222 vaccination. All receptors derive from an adult in good health. CDR3s include the opening cysteine and the closing phenylalanine or tryptophan. A D gene is named only where the DNA matches it firmly. Only some rows state a clone size, as once, few, many or a class for expanded clones.

-	TRBV6-5	-	TRBJ2-7	TGTGCCAGCAGCTTGACGGCCTACGAGCAGTACTTC	CASSLTAYEQYF
-	TRBV6-1	-	TRBJ1-2	TGTGCCAGCAGTGAAGCGCTCGGAGGGGTTAATTATGGCTACACCTTC	CASSEALGGVNYGYTF
-	TRBV6-5	-	TRBJ1-2	TGTGCCAGCACCTCCGTAGGGGCAGGTTCCTATGGCTACACCTTC	CASTSVGAGSYGYTF
once	TRBV13	-	TRBJ2-1	TGTGCCAGCAGCCCTCGGTGGGATGAGCAGTTCTTC	CASSPRWDEQFF
-	TRBV14	-	TRBJ1-1	TGTGCCAGCAGCCAATGGGGGCACACTGAAGCTTTCTTT	CASSQWGHTEAFF
few	TRBV2	TRBD1	TRBJ1-2	TGTGCCAGCAGACCCGGACAGGGGAGCTATGGCTACACCTTC	CASRPGQGSYGYTF
-	TRBV4-1	-	TRBJ1-1	TGCGCCAGCAGCCAAGAGCGGAGCCTAGAGCCTGAAGCTTTCTTT	CASSQERSLEPEAFF
-	TRBV10-3	TRBD1	TRBJ2-7	TGTGCCATCCGGGACAGGGGCGGGGGCTCCTACGAGCAGTACTTC	CAIRDRGGGSYEQYF
few	TRBV12-3/TRBV12-4	-	TRBJ1-1	TGTGCCAGCAGTCGGGGCGCAGGTGCTGAAGCTTTCTTT	CASSRGAGAEAFF
-	TRBV7-6	-	TRBJ1-1	TGTGCCAGCAGCCTAGGACAGAAAGACACTGAAGCTTTCTTT	CASSLGQKDTEAFF
-	TRBV28	-	TRBJ2-3	TGTGCCAGCAGTTTTGCCGGGGCCGGTTATACGCAGTATTTT	CASSFAGAGYTQYF
-	TRBV7-3	TRBD2	TRBJ2-2	TGTGCCAGCAGCTACGGGGGGGCGGGGGCCGGGGAGCTGTTTTTT	CASSYGGAGAGELFF
-	TRBV10-3	-	TRBJ2-1	TGTGCCATCAGTGAGTGGGGGAACGGCTCCTACAATGAGCAGTTCTTC	CAISEWGNGSYNEQFF
-	TRBV9	-	TRBJ1-3	TGTGCCAGCAGCGTAGGGACCGACTCTGGAAACACCATATATTTT	CASSVGTDSGNTIYF
-	TRBV28	-	TRBJ1-1	TGTGCCAGCAGCCGGATAGGGGGGTATGGCGCTGAAGCTTTCTTT	CASSRIGGYGAEAFF
-	TRBV30	-	TRBJ2-1	TGTGCCTGGAGTGGGCAGGCCATCAATGAGCAGTTCTTC	CAWSGQAINEQFF
-	TRBV2	-	TRBJ2-1	TGTGCCAGCTGCAGACAACCCGGACCCTCCAATGAGCAGTTCTTC	CASCRQPGPSNEQFF
-	TRBV27	-	TRBJ2-1	TGTGCCAGCAGTTTAAGTATCGGGGTATCCTACAATGAGCAGTTCTTC	CASSLSIGVSYNEQFF
-	TRBV2	-	TRBJ2-3	TGTGCCAGCAGGAGGGAACAGGGCGCTCGACGCGGGGATACGCAGTATTTT	CASRREQGARRGDTQYF
-	TRBV27	TRBD2	TRBJ2-7	TGTGCCAGCAGTTTATCGGGGGGAGGGCCCTACGAGCAGTACTTC	CASSLSGGGPYEQYF
-	TRBV5-1	-	TRBJ2-1	TGCGCCAGCAGCGGAACCCTTGGCGGGAACCTTTACAATGAGCAGTTCTTC	CASSGTLGGNLYNEQFF
-	TRBV10-1	-	TRBJ2-3	TGCGCCAGCAGTGAGTCCCTAACTGGTGATACGCAGTATTTT	CASSESLTGDTQYF
-	TRBV2	TRBD2	TRBJ2-4	TGTGCCAGCACCCGAACTAGCGGGAGGTCCAAAAACATTCAGTACTTC	CASTRTSGRSKNIQYF
once	TRBV6-5	-	TRBJ1-5	TGTGCCAGCCTCCGGGACGGCTACAATCAGCCCCAGCATTTT	CASLRDGYNQPQHF